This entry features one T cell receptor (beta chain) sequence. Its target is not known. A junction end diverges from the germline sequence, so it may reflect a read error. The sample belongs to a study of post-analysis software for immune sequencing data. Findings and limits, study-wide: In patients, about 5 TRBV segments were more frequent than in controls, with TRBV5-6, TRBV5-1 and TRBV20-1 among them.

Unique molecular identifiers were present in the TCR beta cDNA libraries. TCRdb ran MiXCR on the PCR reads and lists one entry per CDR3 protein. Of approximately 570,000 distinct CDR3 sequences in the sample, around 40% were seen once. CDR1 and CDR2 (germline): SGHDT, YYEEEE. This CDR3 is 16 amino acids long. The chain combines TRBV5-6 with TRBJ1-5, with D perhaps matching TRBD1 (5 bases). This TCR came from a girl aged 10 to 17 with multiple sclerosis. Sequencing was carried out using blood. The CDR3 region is CACSLASGTPDQPQHF. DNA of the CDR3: TGTGCCTGCAGCTTGGCATCCGGGACTCCGGATCAGCCCCAGCATTTT.